This T cell receptor (beta chain) came from a study of neurological immune-mediated disorders. The unsorted libraries originated from 2 million PBMCs that had been stored at -80 C. With 10-nucleotide random UMIs included, cDNA was synthesized by 5'RACE. TCRdb processed the 5' RACE reads anew with MiXCR; each CDR3 protein has one entry. The sample carries approximately 50,000 distinct CDR3 sequences, around 10% recorded once. This clonotype was detected ten times or more. Per the germline V gene, CDR1 is SGHRS and CDR2 is YFSETQ. The CDR3 is 14 amino acids. V lost 4 bases and J lost 8, with 15 bases in between.

Sequences were obtained from PBMCs. V gene TRBV5-1 combines with J gene TRBJ1-4; D is unclear. The TCR comes from a man aged 65 to 85 with HTLV-1-associated myelopathy (HAM/TSP). CDR3 loop: CASSPAPAREKLFF. In nucleotides, the CDR3 is TGCGCCAGCAGCCCGGCCCCGGCGCGGGAAAAACTGTTTTTT.